This TCR beta chain came from a study of post-analysis software for immune sequencing data. CDR3 length: 16 amino acids. The V gene lost 5 bases and the J gene lost 5 bases, with 21 bases spanning the gap. CDR1 is MDHEN and CDR2 is SYDVKM in the germline V gene. This clonotype was observed a few times. The antigen is unknown. Findings and caveats of the study: Batch-mates among the samples co-clustered strongly by F measure. Diversity measured as normalized Chao1 was significantly lower in multiple sclerosis patients than in controls. With TRBV5-6, TRBV5-1 and TRBV20-1 included, 4 or 5 TRBV segments were more frequent in patients than in controls.

Libraries were made from TCR beta cDNA, and they carried unique molecular identifiers. Out of roughly 0.85 to 11 million T cells, a few hundred thousand cDNA molecules were generated. Each CDR3 protein gets one entry after TCRdb re-called the PCR reads with MiXCR. The sample shows 430,000 or so distinct CDR3 sequences, less than 40% of them seen only once. The sequence was collected from a girl aged 2 to 10 with multiple sclerosis. Sample: blood. The chain recombines TRBV28 with TRBJ1-2; possibly TRBD1 for D (5 bases). The chain's CDR3 is CASSPTGAYYIYGYTF. The CDR3 DNA reads TGTGCCAGCAGTCCCACCGGGGCGTACTATATTTATGGCTACACCTTC.